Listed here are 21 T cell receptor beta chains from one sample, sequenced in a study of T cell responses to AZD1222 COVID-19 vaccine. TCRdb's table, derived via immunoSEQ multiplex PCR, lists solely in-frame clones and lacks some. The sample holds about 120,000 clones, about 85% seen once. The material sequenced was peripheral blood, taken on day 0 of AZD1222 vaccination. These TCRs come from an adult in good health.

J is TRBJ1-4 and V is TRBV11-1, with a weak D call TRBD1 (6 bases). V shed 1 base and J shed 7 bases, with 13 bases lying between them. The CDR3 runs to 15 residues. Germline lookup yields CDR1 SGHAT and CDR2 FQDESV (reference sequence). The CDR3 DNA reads TGTGCCAGCAGCTTAGAAGAGGACAGTTTTGAAAAACTGTTTTTT. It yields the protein CASSLEEDSFEKLFF.

The CDR3 is CASSFQDGYEQYF. DNA of the CDR3: TGTGCCAGCAGCTTTCAGGACGGATACGAGCAGTACTTC. This chain links TRBV11-3 with TRBJ2-7; D gene uncertain. Trimming pared 3 bases from V and 4 bases from J, leaving 10 bases between. CDR1 is SGHNT, CDR2 YENEEA, per germline. The CDR3 is 13 residues long.

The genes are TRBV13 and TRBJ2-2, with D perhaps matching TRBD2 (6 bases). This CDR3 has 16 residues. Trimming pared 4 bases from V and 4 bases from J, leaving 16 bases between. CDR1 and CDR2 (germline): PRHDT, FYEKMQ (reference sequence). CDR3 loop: CASSSAGGRSTGELFF. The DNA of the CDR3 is TGTGCCAGCAGCTCCGCCGGGGGTCGGAGCACCGGGGAGCTGTTTTTT.

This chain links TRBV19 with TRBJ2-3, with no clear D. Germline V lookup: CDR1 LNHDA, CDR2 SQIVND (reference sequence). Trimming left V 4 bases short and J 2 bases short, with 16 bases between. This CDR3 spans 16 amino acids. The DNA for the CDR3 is TGTGCCAGTAGTACCCTGGGAATCCCACACACAGATACGCAGTATTTT. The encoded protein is CASSTLGIPHTDTQYF.

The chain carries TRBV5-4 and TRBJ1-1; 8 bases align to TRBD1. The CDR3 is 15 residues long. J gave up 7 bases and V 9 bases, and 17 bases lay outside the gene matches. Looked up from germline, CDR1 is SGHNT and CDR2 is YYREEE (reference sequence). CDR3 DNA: TGTGCCATCCAATCTGTGGACAGGGACTACGATGAAGCTTTCTTT. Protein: CAIQSVDRDYDEAFF.

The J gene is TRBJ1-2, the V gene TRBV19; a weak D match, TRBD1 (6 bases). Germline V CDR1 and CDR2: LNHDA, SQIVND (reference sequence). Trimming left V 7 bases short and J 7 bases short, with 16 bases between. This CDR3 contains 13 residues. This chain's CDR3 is CASNLGPGVGYTF. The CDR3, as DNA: TGTGCCAGTAACCTGGGGCCAGGGGTTGGCTACACCTTC.

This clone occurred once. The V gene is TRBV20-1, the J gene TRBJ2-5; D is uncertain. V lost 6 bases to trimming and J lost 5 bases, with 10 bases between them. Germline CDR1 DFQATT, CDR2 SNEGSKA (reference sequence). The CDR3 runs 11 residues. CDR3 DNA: TGCAGTGCCCTAGTCTCGGAGACCCAGTACTTC. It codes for CSALVSETQYF.

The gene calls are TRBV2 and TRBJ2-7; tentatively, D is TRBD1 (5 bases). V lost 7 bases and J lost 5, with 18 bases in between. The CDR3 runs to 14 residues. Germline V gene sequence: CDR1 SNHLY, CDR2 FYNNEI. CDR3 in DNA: TGTGCCAGCAAGGGGAACCCAGGAATCAACGAGCAGTACTTC. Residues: CASKGNPGINEQYF.

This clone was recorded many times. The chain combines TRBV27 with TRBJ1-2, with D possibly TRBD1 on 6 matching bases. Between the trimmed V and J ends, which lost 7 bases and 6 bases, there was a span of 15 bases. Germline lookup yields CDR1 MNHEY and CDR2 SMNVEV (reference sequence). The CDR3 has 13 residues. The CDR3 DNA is TGTGCCAGCACTAACAGGGATTTGAATGGCTACACCTTC. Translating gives CASTNRDLNGYTF.

The CDR3 protein is CASSPSSGGVVNEQFF. CDR3 in DNA: TGTGCCAGCAGCCCTAGTTCCGGGGGGGTGGTCAATGAGCAGTTCTTC. This sequence joins TRBV7-6 and TRBJ2-1; 8 bases are a match to TRBD2. This CDR3 is built from 16 residues. V dropped 5 bases and J dropped 6; count of bases not matched to a gene: 12. Germline-derived CDR1 and CDR2 are SGHVS and FNYEAQ.

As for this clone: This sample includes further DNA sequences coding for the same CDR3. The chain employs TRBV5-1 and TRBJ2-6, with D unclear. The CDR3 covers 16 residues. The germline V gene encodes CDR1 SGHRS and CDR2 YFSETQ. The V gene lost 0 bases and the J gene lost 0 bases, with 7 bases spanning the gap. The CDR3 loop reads CASSLEGNSGANVLTF. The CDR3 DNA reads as TGCGCCAGCAGCTTGGAAGGCAACTCTGGGGCCAACGTCCTGACTTTC. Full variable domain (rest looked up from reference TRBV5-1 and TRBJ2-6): KAGVTQTPRYLIKTRGQQVTLSCSPISGHRSVSWYQQTPGQGLQFLFEYFSETQRNKGNFPGRFSGRQFSNSRSEMNVSTLELGDSALYLCASSLEGNSGANVLTFGAGSRLTVL.

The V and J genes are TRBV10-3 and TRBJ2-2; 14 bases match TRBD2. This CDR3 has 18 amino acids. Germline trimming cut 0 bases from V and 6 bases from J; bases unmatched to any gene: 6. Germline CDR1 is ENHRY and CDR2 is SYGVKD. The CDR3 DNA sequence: TGTGCCATCAGTGAGTCGACTAGCGGGAGGGCTGGCGCCGGGGAGCTGTTTTTT. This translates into CAISESTSGRAGAGELFF.

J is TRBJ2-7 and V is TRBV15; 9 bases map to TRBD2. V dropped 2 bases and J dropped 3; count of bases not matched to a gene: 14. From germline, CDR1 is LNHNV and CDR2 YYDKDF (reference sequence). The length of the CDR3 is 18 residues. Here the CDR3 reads CATSRLPRREGRVYEQYF. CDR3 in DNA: TGTGCCACCAGCAGACTCCCCAGGCGGGAGGGCCGAGTCTACGAGCAGTACTTC.

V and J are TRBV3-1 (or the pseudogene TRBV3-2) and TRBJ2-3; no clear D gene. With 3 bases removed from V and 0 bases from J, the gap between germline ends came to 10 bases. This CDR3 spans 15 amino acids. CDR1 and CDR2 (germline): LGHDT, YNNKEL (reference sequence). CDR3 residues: CASSHWEMSTDTQYF. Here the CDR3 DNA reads TGTGCCAGCAGCCATTGGGAAATGAGCACAGATACGCAGTATTTT.

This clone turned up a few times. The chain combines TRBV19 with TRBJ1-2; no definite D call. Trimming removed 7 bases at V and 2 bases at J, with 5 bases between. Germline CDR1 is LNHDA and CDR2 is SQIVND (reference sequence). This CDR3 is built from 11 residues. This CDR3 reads CASNGNYGYTF. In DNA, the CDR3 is TGTGCCAGTAACGGGAACTATGGCTACACCTTC.

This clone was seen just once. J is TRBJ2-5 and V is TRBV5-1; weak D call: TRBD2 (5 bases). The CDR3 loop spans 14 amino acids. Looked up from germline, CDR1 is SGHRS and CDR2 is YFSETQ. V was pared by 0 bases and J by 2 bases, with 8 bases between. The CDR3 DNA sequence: TGCGCCAGCAGCTTGGGGACGGGACAAGAGACCCAGTACTTC. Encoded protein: CASSLGTGQETQYF.

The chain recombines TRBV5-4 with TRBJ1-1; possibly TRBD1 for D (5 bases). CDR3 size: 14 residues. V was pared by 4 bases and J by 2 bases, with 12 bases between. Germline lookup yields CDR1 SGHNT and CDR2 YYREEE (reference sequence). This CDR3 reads CASSRGTVNTEAFF. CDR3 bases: TGTGCCAGCAGCCGAGGGACGGTTAACACTGAAGCTTTCTTT.

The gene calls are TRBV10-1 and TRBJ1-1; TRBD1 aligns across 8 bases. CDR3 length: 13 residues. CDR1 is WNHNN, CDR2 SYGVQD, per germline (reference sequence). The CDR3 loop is CTMDRASKTEAFF. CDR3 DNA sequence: TGCACAATGGACAGGGCTAGTAAGACTGAAGCTTTCTTT.

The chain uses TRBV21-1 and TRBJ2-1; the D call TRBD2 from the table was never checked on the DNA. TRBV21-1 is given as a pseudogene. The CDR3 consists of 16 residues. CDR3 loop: CASTQRESDSYNEQFF. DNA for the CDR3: TGTGCCAGCACCCAACGGGAAAGTGACTCCTACAATGAGCAGTTCTTC.

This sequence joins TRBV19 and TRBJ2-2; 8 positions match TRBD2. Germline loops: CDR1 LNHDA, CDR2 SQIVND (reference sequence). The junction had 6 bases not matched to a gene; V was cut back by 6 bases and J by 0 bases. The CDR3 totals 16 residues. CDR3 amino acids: CASRWAGGPNTGELFF. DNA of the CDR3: TGTGCCAGTAGATGGGCGGGGGGCCCGAACACCGGGGAGCTGTTTTTT. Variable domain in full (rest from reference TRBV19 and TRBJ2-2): DGGITQSPKYLFRKEGQNVTLSCEQNLNHDAMYWYRQDPGQGLRLIYYSQIVNDFQKGDIAEGYSVSREKKESFPLTVTSAQKNPTAFYLCASRWAGGPNTGELFFGEGSRLTVL.

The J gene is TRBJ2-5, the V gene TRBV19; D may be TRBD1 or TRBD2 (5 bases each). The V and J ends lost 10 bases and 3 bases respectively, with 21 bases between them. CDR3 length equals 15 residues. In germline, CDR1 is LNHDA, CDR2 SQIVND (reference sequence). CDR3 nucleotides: TGTGCCACTACCCGGGGCAGGGCGGGCGAAGAGACCCAGTACTTC. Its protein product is CATTRGRAGEETQYF.